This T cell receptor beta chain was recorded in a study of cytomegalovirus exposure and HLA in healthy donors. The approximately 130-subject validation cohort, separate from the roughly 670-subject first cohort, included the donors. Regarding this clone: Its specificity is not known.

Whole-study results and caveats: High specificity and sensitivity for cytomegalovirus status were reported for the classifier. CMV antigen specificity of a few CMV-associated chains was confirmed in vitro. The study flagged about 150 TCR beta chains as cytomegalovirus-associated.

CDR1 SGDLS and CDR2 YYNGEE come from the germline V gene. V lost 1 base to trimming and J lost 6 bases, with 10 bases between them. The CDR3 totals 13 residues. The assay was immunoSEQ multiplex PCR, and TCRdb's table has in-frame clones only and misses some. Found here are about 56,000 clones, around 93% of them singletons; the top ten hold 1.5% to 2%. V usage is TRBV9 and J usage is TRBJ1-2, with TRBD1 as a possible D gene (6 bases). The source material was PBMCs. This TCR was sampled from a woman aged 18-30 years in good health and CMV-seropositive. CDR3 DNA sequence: TGTGCCAGCAGCGTACTGGGGGCCGATGGCTACACCTTC. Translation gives CASSVLGADGYTF.